This T cell receptor (beta chain) was recorded in a study of T-cell reconstitution after alpha-beta-depleted transplantation in children. Trimming removed 7 bases from V and 1 base from J, with 10 bases in between. This CDR3 is built from 12 residues. Germline CDR1 is SQVTM and CDR2 is ANQGSEA. For TCRbeta, the library was prepared with unique molecular identifiers. TCRdb itself ran the PCR reads through MiXCR, one entry per CDR3 protein. Among around 380,000 distinct CDR3 sequences, under 13% were seen once, and the ten largest hold 4.5% to 7%. This clonotype was seen at least ten times. The sequenced sample was PBMCs from the stem cell graft donor, obtained from the stem cell graft. The gene calls are TRBV29-1 and TRBJ2-5; D gene ambiguous. This TCR was sampled from a human donor who donated a stem cell graft to a child with acute myeloid leukemia. CDR3 loop: CSAVEIQETQYF. The CDR3 DNA reads TGCAGCGCGGTCGAGATCCAAGAGACCCAGTACTTC.